The clone carrying this TCR beta chain appeared a few times. One junction end does not reproduce the germline sequence, and a read error may be involved. This entry comes from a study of T cells in Graves' hyperthyroidism and ophthalmopathy. Researchers took RNA transcripts and amplified the TCR beta CDR3 regions from them. Initially, a first-round RT-PCR of the TCR CDR3 employed the HTBI primer set. One entry per CDR3 protein, called by TCRdb with MiXCR from the multiplex PCR reads. This table has roughly 700,000 distinct CDR3 sequences, over 35% appearing once. The CDR3 contains 14 residues. Germline V gene lookup returns CDR1 SEHNR and CDR2 FQNEAQ (reference sequence).

The specimen sequenced was blood. This TCR was recovered from a woman between 40 and 50 years old with Graves' hyperthyroidism. The rearrangement links TRBV7-9 to TRBJ2-7, with D possibly TRBD1 on 6 matching bases. The CDR3: CASSLARGGGEQYF. CDR3 coding DNA: TGTGCCAGCAGTTTAGCCCGTGGGGGCGGCGAGCAGTACTTC.